The 13 T cell receptor beta chains reported below all come from one sample, sequenced in a study of cytomegalovirus exposure and HLA in healthy donors. Clones were sequenced by immunoSEQ multiplex PCR, and TCRdb holds only the in-frame ones, with some missing. The sample lists more than 95,000 clones; approximately 88% were seen once. The sample consisted of PBMCs. The receptors originated from a man younger than 30 in good health and CMV-seronegative.

This chain connects TRBV9 to TRBJ2-2; 10 nucleotides agree with TRBD2. The germline CDR1 and CDR2 sequences are SGDLS and YYNGEE. This CDR3 spans 16 amino acids. V was clipped by 5 bases and J by 0 bases; unmatched bases: 4. The chain's CDR3 is CASSPSGGANTGELFF. CDR3 sequence (DNA): TGTGCCAGCAGTCCCAGCGGGGGGGCGAACACCGGGGAGCTGTTTTTT.

J is TRBJ2-1 and V is TRBV9, with 9 positions matching TRBD2. CDR3 size: 19 residues. The germline gives CDR1 SGDLS, CDR2 YYNGEE. Trimming at V came to 4 bases and at J to 0 bases, leaving 14 bases not matched to a gene. The CDR3 region has the DNA TGTGCCAGCAGCAAACCCGGGACTAGCCCAGGGAGCTCCTACAATGAGCAGTTCTTC. It specifies CASSKPGTSPGSSYNEQFF. The whole variable domain, filled in from reference TRBV9 and TRBJ2-1, reads DSGVTQTPKHLITATGQRVTLRCSPRSGDLSVYWYQQSLDQGLQFLIQYYNGEERAKGNILERFSAQQFPDLHSELNLSSLELGDSALYFCASSKPGTSPGSSYNEQFFGPGTRLTVL.

The genes are TRBV9 and TRBJ2-7, with D perhaps TRBD2 (5 bases). CDR3 size: 14 residues. V was cut by 0 bases and J by 2 bases, with 9 bases left in between. Germline CDR1 SGDLS, CDR2 YYNGEE. CDR3 coding DNA: TGTGCCAGCAGCGTAGCCGACTACACCTACGAGCAGTACTTC. Its translation is CASSVADYTYEQYF.

The J gene is TRBJ2-7, the V gene TRBV28, with 9 bases lining up with TRBD1. The germline V gene encodes CDR1 MDHEN and CDR2 SYDVKM. V was clipped by 8 bases and J by 2 bases; unmatched bases: 4. The CDR3 runs 13 residues. CDR3 bases: TGTGCCAGCGATGGACAGGGGACCTACGAGCAGTACTTC. This encodes CASDGQGTYEQYF.

This sequence joins TRBV6-5 and TRBJ2-7, with D maybe TRBD1 (6 bases). CDR1 is MNHEY and CDR2 is SVGAGI in the germline V gene. The CDR3 length is 13 residues. Trimming shortened V by 10 bases and J by 0 bases, and 13 bases separated the two germline ends. CDR3 sequence reads: CATTDSRSYEQYF. Written as DNA, the CDR3 is TGTGCCACCACGGACAGCCGCTCCTACGAGCAGTACTTC.

The V call is TRBV10-3, the J call TRBJ2-7; TRBD1 matches 7 bases. The CDR3 runs to 13 residues. V dropped 6 bases and J dropped 2; count of bases not matched to a gene: 4. Per germline, CDR1 ENHRY and CDR2 SYGVKD. DNA for the CDR3: TGTGCCATCAGACCGGACAGGACCTACGAGCAGTACTTC. Its protein product is CAIRPDRTYEQYF.

This chain joins TRBV19 and TRBJ2-5; 11 nucleotides match TRBD1. The germline V gene encodes CDR1 LNHDA and CDR2 SQIVND (reference sequence). CDR3 length: 14 residues. Unmatched junction bases numbered 4, after V lost 6 bases and J lost 4 bases. This CDR3 reads CASRRTGGAETQYF. The CDR3 coding sequence is TGTGCCAGTAGGCGGACAGGGGGCGCAGAGACCCAGTACTTC.

The rearrangement joins TRBV7-2 to TRBJ1-2; 7 bases map to TRBD1. Germline values: CDR1 SGHTA, CDR2 FQGNSA. The CDR3 sequence is 13 residues long. V lost 7 bases and J lost 5; bases outside the gene matches: 7. Written as DNA, the CDR3 is TGTGCCAGCAAAAGGACAGGAGATTATGGCTACACCTTC. Protein: CASKRTGDYGYTF.

The chain has TRBV5-1 and TRBJ1-3; 8 nucleotides align to TRBD1. The CDR3 runs 17 residues. In germline, CDR1 is SGHRS, CDR2 YFSETQ. J gave up 2 bases and V 3 bases, and 10 bases lay outside the gene matches. DNA of the CDR3: TGCGCCAGCAGCTACGATACAGGCAGGGGGCCTGGAAACACCATATATTTT. Amino acids: CASSYDTGRGPGNTIYF.

The CDR3 loop reads CSVDTSGSTDTQYF. As DNA, the CDR3 is TGCAGCGTTGACACTAGCGGAAGCACAGATACGCAGTATTTT. The V call is TRBV29-1, the J call TRBJ2-3, with TRBD2 matching over 8 bases. Germline trimming cut 3 bases from V and 0 bases from J; bases unmatched to any gene: 2. The CDR3 loop spans 14 amino acids. Germline V CDR1 and CDR2: SQVTM, ANQGSEA.

In its sample, this clone was seen once. The chain joins TRBV27 to TRBJ2-1, with 7 positions matching TRBD1. This CDR3 is built from 13 residues. V lost 7 bases to trimming and J lost 8 bases; unmatched junction nucleotides: 8. The germline V gene encodes CDR1 MNHEY and CDR2 SMNVEV (reference sequence). CDR3 in DNA: TGTGCCAGCAAAATAACAGGGGTCCATGAGCAGTTCTTC. Protein: CASKITGVHEQFF.

The chain carries TRBV9 and TRBJ1-2, with 11 bases matching TRBD1. With V trimmed by 3 bases and J by 4 bases, 2 bases remained unmatched. CDR1 is SGDLS, CDR2 YYNGEE, per germline. The length of the CDR3 is 14 residues. In DNA, the CDR3 is TGTGCCAGCAGCGCGGACAGGGGGCTCTATGGCTACACCTTC. It codes for CASSADRGLYGYTF.

This clone was counted a few times. The chain links TRBV5-1 to TRBJ2-1; 7 nucleotides align to TRBD2. In germline, CDR1 is SGHRS, CDR2 YFSETQ. CDR3 length equals 16 residues. V was clipped by 4 bases and J by 4 bases; unmatched bases: 11. For the CDR3, the DNA is TGCGCCAGCAGCGGGAGGGCTAGCGGATTGTACAATGAGCAGTTCTTC. This encodes CASSGRASGLYNEQFF.